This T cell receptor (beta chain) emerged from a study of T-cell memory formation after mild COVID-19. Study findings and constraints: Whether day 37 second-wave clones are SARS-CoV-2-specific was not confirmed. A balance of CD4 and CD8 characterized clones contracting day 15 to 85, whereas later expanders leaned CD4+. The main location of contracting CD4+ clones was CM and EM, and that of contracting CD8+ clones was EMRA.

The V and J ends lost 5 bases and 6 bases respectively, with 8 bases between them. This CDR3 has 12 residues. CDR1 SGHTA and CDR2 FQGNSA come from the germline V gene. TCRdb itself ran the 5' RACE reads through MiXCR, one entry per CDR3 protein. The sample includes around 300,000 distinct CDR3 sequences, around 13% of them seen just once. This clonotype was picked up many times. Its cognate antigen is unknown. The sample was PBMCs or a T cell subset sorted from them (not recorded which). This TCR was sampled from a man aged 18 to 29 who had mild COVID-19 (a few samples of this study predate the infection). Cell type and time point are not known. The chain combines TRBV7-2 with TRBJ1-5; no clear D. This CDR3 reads CASSTPPQPQHF. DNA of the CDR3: TGTGCCAGCAGCACGCCCCCTCAGCCCCAGCATTTT.